This entry lists 9 T cell receptor beta chains sequenced from one sample in a study of CD8 T cells in Susac syndrome. Random hexamers were used to reverse transcribe the RNA input (about 0.5 to 1 ug). TCRdb analysed the immunoSEQ multiplex PCR reads with MiXCR anew, one entry per CDR3 protein. Of some 180,000 distinct CDR3 sequences detected, 85% to 95% appear once; the ten largest clones hold 0.099%. The sequenced sample consisted of CD4+ T cells from PBMCs. The receptors come from a human donor with Susac syndrome.

This clonotype was recorded only once. The chain has TRBV2 and TRBJ1-6, with TRBD1 matching over 10 bases. Trimming cost V 6 bases and J 10 bases; bases outside gene matches: 6. Per the germline V gene, CDR1 is SNHLY and CDR2 is FYNNEI. The CDR3 is made up of 14 amino acids. The CDR3 coding sequence is TGTGCCAGCAGGAAGACAGGGGGCTCATCACCCCTCCACTTT. Amino acid sequence: CASRKTGGSSPLHF.

A word on this clonotype: The junction departs from the called germline gene at one end, perhaps through a read error. The rearrangement uses TRBV12-3 or TRBV12-4 and TRBJ2-1; 11 nucleotides agree with TRBD2. The CDR3 spans 15 residues. CDR3 bases: TGTGCCAGCAGTCTAGCGGGAGGTACCTACAATGAGCAGTTCTTC. Its protein product is CASSLAGGTYNEQFF.

This clonotype occurred once. The chain recombines TRBV20-1 with TRBJ2-7; a possible D gene is TRBD2 (6 bases). Germline V lookup: CDR1 DFQATT, CDR2 SNEGSKA (reference sequence). The CDR3 totals 13 residues. V gave up 5 bases and J gave up 2 bases, with 13 bases separating them. The CDR3 region is CSALAPATYEQYF. For the CDR3, the DNA is TGCAGTGCTCTAGCGCCCGCTACCTACGAGCAGTACTTC.

CDR3 region: CASSSVAPGGYEQYF. The CDR3 bases are TGTGCCAGCAGTTCGGTGGCGCCGGGGGGATACGAGCAGTACTTC. The chain links TRBV12-3 or TRBV12-4 to TRBJ2-7, with TRBD2 matching 7 bases. Trimming removed 4 bases from V and 4 bases from J; junction bases left unmatched: 10. This CDR3 spans 15 amino acids.

The rearrangement joins TRBV18 to TRBJ2-1, with TRBD2 matching over 8 bases. The germline gives CDR1 KGHSH, CDR2 LQKENI. Unmatched junction bases numbered 6, after V lost 0 bases and J lost 8 bases. The length of the CDR3 is 15 residues. CDR3: CASSPPSGSSDEQFF. CDR3 DNA: TGTGCCAGCTCACCACCGAGCGGGAGCTCCGATGAGCAGTTCTTC.

The rearrangement joins TRBV28 to TRBJ2-5, with 8 bases matching TRBD2. After removal of 11 bases from V and 5 bases from J, the junction contained 10 bases not matched to a gene. The length of the CDR3 is 13 residues. The germline V gene encodes CDR1 MDHEN and CDR2 SYDVKM. Here the CDR3 reads CAAAAGGRETQYF. The CDR3 DNA reads TGTGCCGCAGCCGCGGGCGGGAGGGAGACCCAGTACTTC.

The CDR3 here is CASSLEGGEAFF. Here the CDR3 DNA reads TGCGCCAGCAGCTTGGAGGGTGGTGAAGCTTTCTTT. This chain joins TRBV5-1 and TRBJ1-1, with unresolved D. This CDR3 comprises 12 residues. The germline CDR1 and CDR2 sequences are SGHRS and YFSETQ. Deletions cut 0 bases from V and 7 bases from J, with 7 bases between.

The V and J genes are TRBV15 and TRBJ2-3, with D perhaps matching TRBD1 (6 bases). Germline V gene data show CDR1 as LNHNV and CDR2 as YYDKDF (reference sequence). Trimming removed 9 bases from V and 5 bases from J, with 18 bases in between. The length of the CDR3 is 14 residues. DNA for the CDR3: TGTGCCACTAAGCAGGGGCTCCAGGAAGATACGCAGTATTTT. Translating gives CATKQGLQEDTQYF.

The V gene is TRBV30, the J gene TRBJ2-3; maybe TRBD1 (6 bases). This CDR3 contains 12 residues. Trimming shortened V by 4 bases and J by 4 bases, and 9 bases separated the two germline ends. Germline V gene lookup returns CDR1 GTSNPN and CDR2 SVGIG (reference sequence). The CDR3 loop is CAWTGAADTQYF. In nucleotides, the CDR3 is TGTGCCTGGACAGGGGCGGCAGATACGCAGTATTTT.